The 29 T cell receptor beta chains listed next were all sequenced from one sample in a study of radiation and T cells in renal cell carcinoma. Regarding time point: blood 2 weeks post-SBRT. Treatment defined: 15 Gy SBRT to primary tumor, nephrectomy 4 weeks later. Profiled with immunoSEQ multiplex PCR; TCRdb holds only in-frame clones, not every one. This table has roughly 130,000 clones, approximately 75% appearing once. Source: blood, taken from a patient whose treatment included radiotherapy and nephrectomy. The source is a woman aged 55-69 years with renal cell carcinoma.

The J gene is TRBJ2-7, the V gene TRBV2, with 10 bases identical to TRBD1. Looked up from germline, CDR1 is SNHLY and CDR2 is FYNNEI. The J segment lost 0 bases and the V segment lost 5 bases, leaving 4 bases of the junction unmatched. The CDR3 is 15 amino acids. This chain's CDR3 is CASSTGQGSSYEQYF. CDR3 sequence (DNA): TGTGCCAGCAGTACGGGACAGGGGAGCTCCTACGAGCAGTACTTC.

The chain combines TRBV10-1 with TRBJ2-3; maybe TRBD2 (5 bases). Trimming took off 1 base at V and 1 base at J, with 6 bases between the two ends. Looked up from germline, CDR1 is WNHNN and CDR2 is SYGVQD (reference sequence). CDR3 size: 14 residues. The CDR3, as DNA: TGCGCCAGCAGTGAGTTAGCGCGCACAGATACGCAGTATTTT. This sequence encodes CASSELARTDTQYF.

The J gene is TRBJ2-2, the V gene TRBV18; D uncertain. This CDR3 spans 13 amino acids. V lost 2 bases and J lost 2, with 3 bases in between. Germline V gene data show CDR1 as KGHSH and CDR2 as LQKENI. DNA of the CDR3: TGTGCCAGCTCACCAGATAACACCGGGGAGCTGTTTTTT. It translates to CASSPDNTGELFF.

This chain links TRBV5-1 with TRBJ2-3; tentatively, D is TRBD1 or TRBD2 (6 bases each). Germline V gene lookup returns CDR1 SGHRS and CDR2 YFSETQ. V lost 1 base to trimming and J lost 0 bases, with 9 bases between them. The CDR3 runs to 15 residues. CDR3 region: CASSLWGASTDTQYF. Written as DNA, the CDR3 is TGCGCCAGCAGCTTGTGGGGGGCTAGCACAGATACGCAGTATTTT.

The V gene is TRBV5-4, the J gene TRBJ1-1, with a possible D match to TRBD1 (5 bases). Between the trimmed V and J ends, which lost 3 bases and 3 bases, there was a span of 15 bases. The CDR3 consists of 15 residues. Germline values: CDR1 SGHNT, CDR2 YYREEE (reference sequence). This CDR3 reads CASSYLQGRDTEAFF. CDR3 coding DNA: TGTGCCAGCAGCTACCTTCAGGGTCGAGACACTGAAGCTTTCTTT.

The chain recombines TRBV5-1 with TRBJ2-5; D unclear. Trimming took 0 bases from V and 2 from J, leaving 11 bases between them. The germline gives CDR1 SGHRS, CDR2 YFSETQ. The CDR3 spans 15 residues. The CDR3 region is CASSLGSYQQETQYF. The CDR3 region has the DNA TGCGCCAGCAGCTTGGGCAGCTACCAACAAGAGACCCAGTACTTC.

The gene calls are TRBV19 and TRBJ1-5; no reliable D call. The CDR3 totals 17 residues. From germline, CDR1 is LNHDA and CDR2 SQIVND (reference sequence). V was shortened by 1 base and J by 0 bases, with 13 bases between the two germline ends. In nucleotides, the CDR3 is TGTGCCAGTAGTATAGCCCCCCGTTTTGGTAGCAATCAGCCCCAGCATTTT. It codes for CASSIAPRFGSNQPQHF.

The CDR3 region is CASRSHLAGPSYEQYF. CDR3 in DNA: TGTGCCAGCAGATCACACCTAGCGGGGCCCTCCTACGAGCAGTACTTC. This chain joins TRBV11-3 and TRBJ2-7, with 9 bases aligning to TRBD2. The trim removed 6 bases at V and 0 bases at J, leaving 9 bases unmatched. Germline V gives CDR1 SGHNT, CDR2 YENEEA. The CDR3 consists of 16 residues.

The gene calls are TRBV4-1 and TRBJ2-1; weak D call: TRBD2 (6 bases). The CDR3 runs to 15 residues. Germline loops: CDR1 MGHRA, CDR2 YSYEKL. V lost 1 base to trimming and J lost 7 bases, with 14 bases between them. The CDR3 bases are TGCGCCAGCAGCCAAGTCAGCGGAGGAGGGAATGAGCAGTTCTTC. Protein: CASSQVSGGGNEQFF.

The V call is TRBV6-5, the J call TRBJ1-2; D unresolved. This CDR3 is built from 12 residues. V lost 8 bases and J lost 6, with 13 bases in between. The germline gives CDR1 MNHEY, CDR2 SVGAGI. The CDR3 DNA follows: TGTGCCAGCTCCGGGGTTTCGGATGGCTACACCTTC. Its protein is CASSGVSDGYTF.

This clone has a handful of counts. V usage is TRBV11-2 and J usage is TRBJ2-3; 7 bases match TRBD1. The V segment lost 8 bases and the J segment 0 bases; nucleotides outside the gene matches: 2. The V gene's germline CDR1 is SGHAT and CDR2 FQNNGV. This CDR3 is 13 amino acids long. The CDR3 region is CASGGQSTDTQYF. CDR3 nucleotides: TGTGCCAGCGGGGGACAGAGCACAGATACGCAGTATTTT.

The V and J genes are TRBV15 and TRBJ2-7; TRBD1 agrees at 8 bases. The junction had 9 bases not matched to a gene; V was cut back by 0 bases and J by 2 bases. The germline V gene encodes CDR1 LNHNV and CDR2 YYDKDF (reference sequence). The CDR3 consists of 17 residues. The CDR3 nucleotides are TGTGCCACCAGCAGAGATCTGACAGGGGACAGGACCTACGAGCAGTACTTC. It translates to CATSRDLTGDRTYEQYF.

CDR3 sequence (DNA): TGTGCCAGCAGTCGCGACAGGGGAGGTGAAGCTTTCTTT. Translating it yields CASSRDRGGEAFF. The chain uses TRBV6-4 and TRBJ1-1; 8 nucleotides line up with TRBD1. The junction had 6 bases not matched to a gene; V was cut back by 5 bases and J by 7 bases. The germline gives CDR1 MRHNA, CDR2 SNTAGT. This CDR3 has 13 residues.

The chain uses TRBV28 and TRBJ2-7, with TRBD1 matching 7 bases. V lost 3 bases, J lost 3 bases, and 5 bases stayed unmatched. Germline CDR1 MDHEN, CDR2 SYDVKM. The CDR3 length is 14 residues. CDR3 amino acids: CASSLARDSYEQYF. As DNA, the CDR3 is TGTGCCAGCAGTTTGGCCCGGGACAGCTACGAGCAGTACTTC.

The chain carries TRBV10-3 and TRBJ1-2; 9 bases align to TRBD1. CDR3 length: 13 amino acids. V was clipped by 8 bases and J by 8 bases; unmatched bases: 9. CDR1 is ENHRY and CDR2 is SYGVKD in the germline V gene. Written as DNA, the CDR3 is TGTGCCATCGGGATCGGGACAGGGAAAGGCTACACCTTC. Translation: CAIGIGTGKGYTF.

V is TRBV7-2 and J is TRBJ1-1; no firm D call. V was shortened by 4 bases and J by 6 bases, with 18 bases between the two germline ends. This CDR3 spans 15 amino acids. Germline assignment: CDR1 SGHTA and CDR2 FQGNSA. Written as DNA, the CDR3 is TGTGCCAGCAGCTCAAGGCCCGGGATCGGCGCTGAAGCTTTCTTT. This codes for CASSSRPGIGAEAFF. The variable domain in full, completed from reference TRBV7-2 and TRBJ1-1, reads GAGVSQSPSNKVTEKGKDVELRCDPISGHTALYWYRQSLGQGLEFLIYFQGNSAPDKSGLPSDRFSAERTGGSVSTLTIQRTQQEDSAVYLCASSSRPGIGAEAFFGQGTRLTVV.

The genes are TRBV27 and TRBJ2-7; D might be TRBD1 (5 bases). V was shortened by 3 bases and J by 0 bases, with 12 bases between the two germline ends. The CDR3 runs 15 residues. The V gene's germline CDR1 is MNHEY and CDR2 SMNVEV (reference sequence). The CDR3 sequence: CASSLQGASSYEQYF. The CDR3 DNA sequence: TGTGCCAGCAGTTTGCAAGGGGCGAGCTCCTACGAGCAGTACTTC.

The gene calls are TRBV28 and TRBJ2-2, with TRBD1 as a possible D gene (5 bases). Between the trimmed V and J ends, which lost 5 bases and 5 bases, there was a span of 21 bases. This CDR3 comprises 17 residues. Germline lookup yields CDR1 MDHEN and CDR2 SYDVKM. The CDR3: CASSSPVGQGGTGELFF. The CDR3 DNA is TGTGCCAGCAGTAGCCCTGTAGGGCAGGGTGGTACCGGGGAGCTGTTTTTT.

The rearrangement joins TRBV27 to TRBJ1-2; TRBD1 matches 11 bases. The CDR3 sequence is 18 residues long. J gave up 4 bases and V 4 bases, and 14 bases lay outside the gene matches. Germline CDR1 and CDR2: MNHEY and SMNVEV (reference sequence). CDR3 sequence (DNA): TGTGCCAGCAGTTCCAGTCCGGGACAGGGGGGATCAGGCTATGGCTACACCTTC. Translation gives CASSSSPGQGGSGYGYTF.

The V gene is TRBV11-2, the J gene TRBJ2-5, with a possible D match to TRBD2 (5 bases). The V gene lost 3 bases and the J gene lost 4 bases, with 15 bases spanning the gap. Germline-derived CDR1 and CDR2 are SGHAT and FQNNGV. The CDR3 is made up of 15 amino acids. The CDR3 sequence: CASSFPGLGIETQYF. As DNA, the CDR3 is TGTGCCAGCAGCTTCCCGGGGTTAGGGATAGAGACCCAGTACTTC.

The chain links TRBV9 to TRBJ1-2, with D perhaps matching TRBD1 (5 bases). CDR3 length equals 15 residues. The V end was cut by 4 bases, the J end by 6 bases, with 19 bases between. CDR1 and CDR2 from the germline V gene are SGDLS and YYNGEE. This chain's CDR3 is CASSPGPGRLDGYTF. The DNA of the CDR3 is TGTGCCAGCAGCCCAGGCCCAGGGAGGTTAGATGGCTACACCTTC.

The rearrangement links TRBV10-3 to TRBJ2-7, with D perhaps TRBD1 or TRBD2 (5 bases each). V was clipped by 6 bases and J by 0 bases, with 18 bases between them. From germline, CDR1 is ENHRY and CDR2 SYGVKD. This CDR3 comprises 16 residues. CDR3 loop: CAISVMGTASSYEQYF. CDR3 DNA sequence: TGTGCCATCAGCGTAATGGGGACGGCTAGCTCCTACGAGCAGTACTTC.

The J gene is TRBJ1-2, the V gene TRBV27; 7 bases match TRBD1. This CDR3 contains 14 residues. Trimming at V came to 5 bases and at J to 7 bases, leaving 10 bases not matched to a gene. In germline, CDR1 is MNHEY, CDR2 SMNVEV (reference sequence). CDR3 DNA: TGTGCCAGCAGTCCACCGGGACAGTCCGGTGGCTACACCTTC. This codes for CASSPPGQSGGYTF.

Regarding this clone: The junction differs from germline at one of its ends, possibly a read error. The V and J genes are TRBV5-1 and TRBJ1-1, with D possibly TRBD1 on 5 matching bases. This CDR3 comprises 14 residues. Germline V lookup: CDR1 SGHRS, CDR2 YFSETQ. CDR3 loop: CASSLIREETGAFF. The CDR3 DNA sequence: TGCGCCAGCAGCTTGATCAGGGAAGAAACTGGAGCTTTCTTT.

This clone was seen only once. This chain connects TRBV28 to TRBJ1-1; 7 bases agree with TRBD1. Germline loops: CDR1 MDHEN, CDR2 SYDVKM. J was trimmed by 7 bases and V by 3 bases; bases with no gene match: 11. The CDR3 is made up of 15 amino acids. CDR3 sequence: CASSFGQEFDNEAFF. The CDR3 nucleotides are TGTGCCAGCAGTTTTGGACAGGAGTTCGACAATGAAGCTTTCTTT.

This clone appeared many times. The rearrangement uses TRBV4-2 and TRBJ2-7; D gene uncertain. Germline V gives CDR1 LGHNA, CDR2 YNFKEQ. This CDR3 region has 14 residues. The V gene lost 1 base and the J gene lost 3 bases, with 10 bases spanning the gap. The CDR3 nucleotides read TGTGCCAGCAGCCAAGTTGGCAGCGACTACGAGCAGTACTTC. This sequence encodes CASSQVGSDYEQYF.

The genes are TRBV6-1 and TRBJ1-1, with 7 positions matching TRBD1. The V gene end was trimmed by 5 bases and the J gene end by 7 bases; junction bases not matched to a gene: 10. CDR1 and CDR2 (germline): MNHNS, SASEGT. The CDR3 is 14 amino acids. For the CDR3, the DNA is TGTGCCAGCAGTCTACACACTAGGGACAGTGAAGCTTTCTTT. The encoded protein is CASSLHTRDSEAFF.

The genes are TRBV7-2 and TRBJ2-3, with unresolved D. Germline CDR1 reads SGHTA; CDR2 reads FQGNSA. The CDR3 is 15 residues long. V dropped 7 bases and J dropped 0 bases, with 14 bases sitting between them. CDR3 DNA: TGTGCCAGCATCCTGTTAGCCTCTAGCACAGATACGCAGTATTTT. Translation gives CASILLASSTDTQYF. Full variable domain (missing parts from reference TRBV7-2 and TRBJ2-3): GAGVSQSPSNKVTEKGKDVELRCDPISGHTALYWYRQSLGQGLEFLIYFQGNSAPDKSGLPSDRFSAERTGGSVSTLTIQRTQQEDSAVYLCASILLASSTDTQYFGPGTRLTVL.

The V gene is TRBV7-9, the J gene TRBJ1-1; D is unresolved. There are 13 residues in the CDR3. V dropped 5 bases and J dropped 4 bases, with 11 bases sitting between them. Germline V gives CDR1 SEHNR, CDR2 FQNEAQ (reference sequence). In DNA, the CDR3 is TGTGCCAGCAGCGCTGAGGGTGGCACTGAAGCTTTCTTT. Amino acid sequence: CASSAEGGTEAFF.